What follows are 18 T cell receptor beta chains derived from one specimen sequenced in a study of T cell responses to AZD1222 COVID-19 vaccine. TCRdb's copy holds only in-frame clones and misses some; the assay was immunoSEQ multiplex PCR. This table has 100,000 to 120,000 clones, about 86% appearing once. This specimen consisted of peripheral blood, obtained on day 0 of AZD1222 vaccination. The origin of the receptors is an adult in good health.

The chain couples TRBV5-3 to TRBJ2-1, with TRBD2 matching over 11 bases. TRBV5-3 is labeled an ORF, and its function is uncertain. This CDR3 has 15 residues. V shed 4 bases and J 2 bases; nucleotides not matched to a gene: 2. CDR3 amino acids: CARSPTSGTYNEQFF. DNA for the CDR3: TGTGCCAGAAGCCCGACTAGCGGGACCTACAATGAGCAGTTCTTC.

The rearrangement links TRBV27 to TRBJ2-7, with TRBD2 as a possible D gene (6 bases). Trimming shortened V by 2 bases and J by 3 bases, and 14 bases separated the two germline ends. CDR1 MNHEY and CDR2 SMNVEV come from the germline V gene (reference sequence). The CDR3 consists of 15 residues. The DNA for the CDR3 is TGTGCCAGCAGTTTAGCATTCGGGGGTCTCTACGAGCAGTACTTC. This encodes CASSLAFGGLYEQYF.

In its sample, this clone was seen once. The CDR3 nucleotides are TGCGCCAGCAGCATCGGGAGTTCCAATCAGCCCCAGCATTTT. Its protein is CASSIGSSNQPQHF. This sequence joins TRBV5-1 and TRBJ1-5; D unclear. The CDR3 runs 14 residues. Germline CDR1 and CDR2: SGHRS and YFSETQ. With 4 bases removed from V and 3 bases from J, the gap between germline ends came to 11 bases.

This clone came up once. The rearrangement links TRBV18 to TRBJ1-4; 7 nucleotides line up with TRBD1. The germline V gene encodes CDR1 KGHSH and CDR2 LQKENI. The CDR3 spans 15 residues. V was clipped by 0 bases and J by 4 bases; unmatched bases: 2. The CDR3 nucleotides read TGTGCCAGCTCACCACCGACAGGGCTTAATGAAAAACTGTTTTTT. It yields the protein CASSPPTGLNEKLFF. Supplemented by reference TRBV18 and TRBJ1-4, the full variable domain reads NAGVMQNPRHLVRRRGQEARLRCSPMKGHSHVYWYRQLPEEGLKFMVYLQKENIIDESGMPKERFSAEFPKEGPSILRIQQVVRGDSAAYFCASSPPTGLNEKLFFGSGTQLSVL.

The chain uses TRBV19 and TRBJ2-1; D gene unclear. V dropped 3 bases and J dropped 9 bases, with 15 bases sitting between them. CDR1 LNHDA and CDR2 SQIVND come from the germline V gene (reference sequence). The CDR3 is 14 residues long. The CDR3 DNA reads TGTGCCAGTAGTATGGACCCCAGAAGAGGTGAGCAGTTCTTC. The encoded protein is CASSMDPRRGEQFF.

As to this clone: The junction differs from germline at one of its ends, possibly a read error. This chain uses TRBV19 with TRBJ1-6, with TRBD1 identical over 8 bases. CDR3 length: 15 amino acids. Germline V gene sequence: CDR1 LNHDA, CDR2 SQIVND (reference sequence). DNA for the CDR3: TGTGCCAGTAGATCCGGACAGGGCGCCATCCCGATCCTTTATTTT. This sequence encodes CASRSGQGAIPILYF.

The chain has TRBV5-1 and TRBJ2-3; 8 bases are shared with TRBD2. The length of the CDR3 is 16 residues. V lost 0 bases and J lost 3; bases outside the gene matches: 6. Germline CDR1 reads SGHRS; CDR2 reads YFSETQ. The CDR3 DNA reads as TGCGCCAGCAGCTTGGTGTCCCGCGGGAGGACAGATACGCAGTATTTT. As protein: CASSLVSRGRTDTQYF.

This rearrangement joins TRBV5-1 to TRBJ2-5; D unresolved. The CDR3 spans 12 residues. Trimming took 3 bases from V and 5 from J, leaving 8 bases between them. The germline V gene has CDR1 SGHRS and CDR2 YFSETQ. The CDR3 DNA follows: TGCGCCAGCAGCTCGGCTGGCGAGACCCAGTACTTC. Translated: CASSSAGETQYF.

The chain has TRBV7-9 and TRBJ2-3; D gene ambiguous. The V end was cut by 10 bases, the J end by 4 bases, with 15 bases between. Per the germline V gene, CDR1 is SEHNR and CDR2 is FQNEAQ (reference sequence). This CDR3 contains 13 residues. The CDR3 region is CATSSFTADTQYF. In DNA form, the CDR3 reads TGTGCCACCTCAAGTTTTACGGCAGATACGCAGTATTTT.

On this clone: The sample has other DNA sequences that encode this CDR3 too. CDR3 loop: CASSVAGQPYGYTF. The CDR3 DNA is TGTGCCAGCAGCGTAGCCGGCCAGCCCTATGGCTACACCTTC. The chain has TRBV9 and TRBJ1-2; D uncertain. CDR3 length: 14 residues. The V gene's germline CDR1 is SGDLS and CDR2 YYNGEE. Trimming removed 0 bases from V and 4 bases from J, with 10 bases in between.

The rearrangement joins TRBV24-1 to TRBJ2-5; 9 nucleotides line up with TRBD1. V lost 5 bases and J lost 5; bases outside the gene matches: 8. CDR1 and CDR2 (germline): KGHDR, SFDVKD. This CDR3 comprises 15 residues. CDR3 DNA: TGTGCCACCAGTGGTGGGGACAGGGATTGGGAGACCCAGTACTTC. Amino acid sequence: CATSGGDRDWETQYF.

This chain connects TRBV5-1 to TRBJ2-7; D is ambiguous. CDR1 is SGHRS and CDR2 is YFSETQ in the germline V gene. Trimming pared 1 base from V and 6 bases from J, leaving 11 bases between. The CDR3 is made up of 13 amino acids. The CDR3, as DNA: TGCGCCAGCAGCTTGTGGTCGGGTTCCGAGCAGTACTTC. As protein: CASSLWSGSEQYF.

This chain joins TRBV18 and TRBJ1-1, with 8 bases lining up with TRBD1. The CDR3 length is 14 residues. J gave up 1 base and V 6 bases, and 4 bases lay outside the gene matches. CDR1 KGHSH and CDR2 LQKENI come from the germline V gene. CDR3 sequence reads: CASSPGQGNTEAFF. In nucleotides, the CDR3 is TGTGCCAGCTCTCCTGGACAGGGGAACACTGAAGCTTTCTTT.

The rearrangement links TRBV18 to TRBJ2-7; D gene uncertain. V was trimmed by 1 base and J by 5 bases, leaving 12 bases between them. The CDR3 runs to 14 residues. Per the germline V gene, CDR1 is KGHSH and CDR2 is LQKENI. The CDR3 loop reads CASSPRRVLDEQYF. The DNA for the CDR3 is TGTGCCAGCTCACCACGACGGGTTCTGGACGAGCAGTACTTC.

The V gene is TRBV3-1 (or the pseudogene TRBV3-2), the J gene TRBJ1-1, with D hard to call. CDR3 length: 16 amino acids. The V and J ends lost 1 base and 4 bases respectively, with 16 bases between them. Germline CDR1 and CDR2: LGHDT and YNNKEL (reference sequence). The CDR3 coding sequence is TGTGCCAGCAGCCAAGGAGTCCGGATTCGAGGCACTGAAGCTTTCTTT. Amino acid sequence: CASSQGVRIRGTEAFF.

The table lists this clone with a few counts. The chain employs TRBV5-1 and TRBJ2-2; 8 bases match TRBD2. V was pared by 7 bases and J by 4 bases, with 9 bases of the junction left unmatched. CDR3 length equals 15 residues. The germline V gene encodes CDR1 SGHRS and CDR2 YFSETQ. The CDR3 is CASAGGRGPTGELFF. The CDR3 nucleotides read TGCGCCAGCGCGGGAGGCAGGGGACCCACCGGGGAGCTGTTTTTT. Using reference TRBV5-1 and TRBJ2-2 for the parts outside the CDR3, the full variable domain is KAGVTQTPRYLIKTRGQQVTLSCSPISGHRSVSWYQQTPGQGLQFLFEYFSETQRNKGNFPGRFSGRQFSNSRSEMNVSTLELGDSALYLCASAGGRGPTGELFFGEGSRLTVL.

The chain combines TRBV10-3 with TRBJ2-6; D ambiguous. Germline-derived CDR1 and CDR2 are ENHRY and SYGVKD. The V end lost 8 bases, the J end lost 0 bases, and 5 bases lay between the germline ends. The CDR3 consists of 13 residues. The chain's CDR3 is CAIQASGANVLTF. The CDR3 DNA reads TGTGCCATCCAGGCCTCTGGGGCCAACGTCCTGACTTTC.

The chain couples TRBV12-5 to TRBJ1-1; perhaps TRBD1 as D (5 bases). CDR3 size: 13 residues. Germline CDR1 and CDR2: LGHNT and FRNRAP. Between the trimmed V and J ends, which lost 5 bases and 5 bases, there was a span of 12 bases. Here the CDR3 DNA reads TGTGCTAGTGGTGCAGGGACGGAGACTGAAGCTTTCTTT. The encoded protein is CASGAGTETEAFF.